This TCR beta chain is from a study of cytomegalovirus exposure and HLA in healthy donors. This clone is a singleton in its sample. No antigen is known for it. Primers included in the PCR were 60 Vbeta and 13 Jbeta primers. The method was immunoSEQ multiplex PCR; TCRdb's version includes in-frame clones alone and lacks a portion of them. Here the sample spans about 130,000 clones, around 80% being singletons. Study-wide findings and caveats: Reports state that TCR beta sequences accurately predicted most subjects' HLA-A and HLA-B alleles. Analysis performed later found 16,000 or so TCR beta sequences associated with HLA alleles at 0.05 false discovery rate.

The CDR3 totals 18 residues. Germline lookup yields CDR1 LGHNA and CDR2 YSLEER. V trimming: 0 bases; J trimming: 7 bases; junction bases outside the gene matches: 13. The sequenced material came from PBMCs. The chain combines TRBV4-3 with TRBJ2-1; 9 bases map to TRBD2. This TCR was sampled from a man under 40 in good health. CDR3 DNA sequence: TGCGCCAGCAGCCAAGATATCCTAGCGGGAAGGCCTGGAAATGAGCAGTTCTTC. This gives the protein CASSQDILAGRPGNEQFF.